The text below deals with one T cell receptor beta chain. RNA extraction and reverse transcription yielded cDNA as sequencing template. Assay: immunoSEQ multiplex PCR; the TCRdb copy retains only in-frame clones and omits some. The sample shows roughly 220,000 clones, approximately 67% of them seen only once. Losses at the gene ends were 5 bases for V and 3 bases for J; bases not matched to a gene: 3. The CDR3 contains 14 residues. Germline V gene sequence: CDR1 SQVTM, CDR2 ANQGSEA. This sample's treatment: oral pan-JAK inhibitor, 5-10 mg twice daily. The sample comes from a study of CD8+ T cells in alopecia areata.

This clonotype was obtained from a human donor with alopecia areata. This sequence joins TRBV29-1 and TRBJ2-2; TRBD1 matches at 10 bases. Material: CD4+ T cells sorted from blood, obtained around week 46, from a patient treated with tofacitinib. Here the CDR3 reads CSVTGTGDTGELFF. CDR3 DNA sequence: TGCAGCGTTACCGGGACAGGGGACACCGGGGAGCTGTTTTTT.